What follows are 23 T cell receptor beta chains derived from one specimen sequenced in a study of cytomegalovirus exposure and HLA in healthy donors. The PCR used 60 Vbeta and 13 Jbeta primers. Sequenced by immunoSEQ multiplex PCR; TCRdb stores in-frame clones only, minus some. Of some 150,000 clones listed, roughly four fifths are singletons. Input material: PBMCs. The receptors originated from a man aged 40-49 years in good health and CMV-seropositive.

This clone has just a few counts. V and J are TRBV4-1 and TRBJ1-4; D unresolved. V lost 4 bases and J lost 7, with 10 bases in between. Germline lookup yields CDR1 MGHRA and CDR2 YSYEKL. The CDR3 is 13 residues long. DNA for the CDR3: TGCGCCAGCAGCCTCCTGAGGAGTGAAAAACTGTTTTTT. Translated, it gives CASSLLRSEKLFF.

The CDR3: CASSSGSPGTGELFF. CDR3 DNA: TGTGCCAGCAGCAGCGGGAGTCCTGGCACCGGGGAGCTGTTTTTT. The rearrangement links TRBV4-2 to TRBJ2-2, with 8 bases aligning to TRBD2. Germline CDR1 reads LGHNA; CDR2 reads YNFKEQ. Trimming at V came to 5 bases and at J to 4 bases, leaving 6 bases not matched to a gene. The CDR3 covers 15 residues.

This chain links TRBV28 with TRBJ2-3, with 7 bases aligning to TRBD2. V lost 1 base, J lost 5 bases, and 21 bases stayed unmatched. This CDR3 spans 20 amino acids. In germline, CDR1 is MDHEN, CDR2 SYDVKM. CDR3 bases: TGTGCCAGCAGTTTATTGCCGGGCCCTGTCGGGGGAGGGCCCGAAGATACGCAGTATTTT. Its protein product is CASSLLPGPVGGGPEDTQYF.

This chain uses TRBV4-1 with TRBJ1-1, with TRBD1 as a possible D gene (5 bases). This CDR3 spans 15 amino acids. CDR1 is MGHRA and CDR2 is YSYEKL in the germline V gene. The V and J ends lost 1 base and 8 bases respectively, with 17 bases between them. CDR3 residues: CASSQAPPAPGEAFF. In nucleotides, the CDR3 is TGCGCCAGCAGCCAAGCCCCTCCGGCCCCAGGGGAAGCTTTCTTT.

The rearrangement uses TRBV2 and TRBJ2-1; 7 bases match TRBD1. Germline CDR1 reads SNHLY; CDR2 reads FYNNEI. After removal of 7 bases from V and 4 bases from J, the junction contained 10 bases not matched to a gene. The length of the CDR3 is 15 residues. For the CDR3, the DNA is TGTGCCAGCAAGGGAGAGACAGGGTCGTACAATGAGCAGTTCTTC. Translation: CASKGETGSYNEQFF.

The rearrangement joins TRBV5-1 to TRBJ2-5, with a weak D call TRBD2 (5 bases). This CDR3 is 13 amino acids long. V was pared by 4 bases and J by 4 bases, with 11 bases between. In germline, CDR1 is SGHRS, CDR2 YFSETQ. The CDR3 nucleotides are TGCGCCAGCAGCGGCACTAGACCAGAGACCCAGTACTTC. This encodes CASSGTRPETQYF.

The rearrangement links TRBV7-9 to TRBJ2-7; unclear D gene. V was shortened by 4 bases and J by 0 bases, with 4 bases between the two germline ends. CDR3 size: 12 residues. Germline assignment: CDR1 SEHNR and CDR2 FQNEAQ (reference sequence). The CDR3 sequence: CASSSLSYEQYF. In DNA, the CDR3 is TGTGCCAGCAGCTCCCTCTCCTACGAGCAGTACTTC.

The chain is built from TRBV5-1 and TRBJ2-2, with D perhaps matching TRBD1 (6 bases). The CDR3 sequence is 15 residues long. From germline, CDR1 is SGHRS and CDR2 YFSETQ. The V end was cut by 3 bases, the J end by 0 bases, with 9 bases between. CDR3: CASSSGQTNTGELFF. In DNA form, the CDR3 reads TGCGCCAGCAGCTCAGGACAGACGAACACCGGGGAGCTGTTTTTT.

The V gene is TRBV29-1, the J gene TRBJ2-7; 7 nucleotides agree with TRBD2. CDR3 length equals 17 residues. Unmatched junction bases numbered 16, after V lost 5 bases and J lost 0 bases. Germline lookup yields CDR1 SQVTM and CDR2 ANQGSEA. The CDR3 DNA reads as TGCAGCGTTCTAGCGGCTAGCGGAACTAGGAGCTCCTACGAGCAGTACTTC. Translating it yields CSVLAASGTRSSYEQYF.

V gene TRBV6-5 combines with J gene TRBJ2-7; 9 positions match TRBD1. The trim removed 4 bases at V and 5 bases at J, leaving 6 bases unmatched. There are 14 residues in the CDR3. Germline lookup yields CDR1 MNHEY and CDR2 SVGAGI. In DNA form, the CDR3 reads TGTGCCAGCAGTTTAGGGACAGGGACGAACGAGCAGTACTTC. This gives the protein CASSLGTGTNEQYF.

V gene TRBV30 combines with J gene TRBJ1-3; D ambiguous. The CDR3 has 16 amino acids. V was trimmed by 4 bases and J by 0 bases, leaving 16 bases between them. Germline CDR1 GTSNPN, CDR2 SVGIG (reference sequence). The CDR3 DNA reads TGTGCCTGGAAAACCCCCCGACTTTTCTCTGGAAACACCATATATTTT. As protein: CAWKTPRLFSGNTIYF.

The J gene is TRBJ1-2, the V gene TRBV6-1; 11 bases match TRBD1. The V and J ends lost 4 bases and 10 bases, in that order; junction bases with no gene match: 8. The CDR3 has 14 residues. Per the germline V gene, CDR1 is MNHNS and CDR2 is SASEGT. The CDR3 sequence is CASSVPGTGGYYTF. CDR3 bases: TGTGCCAGCAGTGTTCCCGGGACAGGGGGTTACTACACCTTC.

This sequence joins TRBV5-4 and TRBJ2-7, with 9 bases that match TRBD2. J gave up 9 bases and V 2 bases, and 9 bases lay outside the gene matches. From germline, CDR1 is SGHNT and CDR2 YYREEE (reference sequence). CDR3 length: 14 residues. The DNA for the CDR3 is TGTGCCAGCAGCTTTAGCGGCGGGAGGGCCGGGCAGTACTTC. This encodes CASSFSGGRAGQYF.

The chain links TRBV5-6 to TRBJ1-2; D is ambiguous. There are 12 residues in the CDR3. Germline assignment: CDR1 SGHDT and CDR2 YYEEEE. V lost 1 base to trimming and J lost 4 bases, with 5 bases between them. The CDR3 DNA sequence: TGTGCCAGCAGCTTGAGAGTCTATGGCTACACCTTC. Protein product: CASSLRVYGYTF.

This clone was seen just once. This chain uses TRBV5-1 with TRBJ2-2; 7 nucleotides match TRBD1. The CDR3 runs 13 residues. The trim removed 4 bases at V and 6 bases at J, leaving 3 bases unmatched. The germline gives CDR1 SGHRS, CDR2 YFSETQ. CDR3: CASSDTGAGELFF. CDR3 coding DNA: TGCGCCAGCAGCGATACAGGGGCCGGGGAGCTGTTTTTT.

The chain links TRBV5-3 to TRBJ1-6, with a tentative D call TRBD1 (6 bases). TRBV5-3 is flagged as an ORF with uncertain function. This CDR3 contains 17 residues. Trimming took off 4 bases at V and 9 bases at J, with 23 bases between the two ends. CDR3 protein: CARSTWTESRVGSPLHF. The CDR3 nucleotides are TGTGCCAGAAGCACCTGGACAGAAAGTAGAGTAGGTTCACCCCTCCACTTT.

The rearrangement joins TRBV7-3 to TRBJ1-2; D is possibly TRBD1 (6 bases). This CDR3 has 16 amino acids. Trimming stripped 5 bases from V and 5 bases from J, with 21 bases between. Germline assignment: CDR1 SGHTA and CDR2 FQGTGA. CDR3 protein: CASSPESGTRRYGYTF. DNA of the CDR3: TGTGCCAGCAGCCCAGAGTCCGGGACACGGCGGTATGGCTACACCTTC.

The chain recombines TRBV6-1 with TRBJ1-1, with no clear D. Between the trimmed V and J ends, which lost 6 bases and 4 bases, there was a span of 12 bases. Germline V CDR1 and CDR2: MNHNS, SASEGT. The CDR3 totals 13 residues. CDR3 sequence (DNA): TGTGCCAGCAGCCCCCGGGTGGGCACTGAAGCTTTCTTT. Its translation is CASSPRVGTEAFF.

The chain joins TRBV4-1 to TRBJ2-7, with TRBD2 identical over 12 bases. CDR3 length: 15 amino acids. V shed 6 bases, J shed 4 bases, and the junction held 7 bases outside the gene matches. CDR1 and CDR2 from the germline V gene are MGHRA and YSYEKL. CDR3 sequence (DNA): TGCGCCAGCAGTACCCGGACTAGCGGGAATTACGAGCAGTACTTC. It yields the protein CASSTRTSGNYEQYF.

This chain links TRBV19 with TRBJ2-7; D perhaps matches TRBD1 (6 bases). Germline-derived CDR1 and CDR2 are LNHDA and SQIVND (reference sequence). CDR3 length: 13 residues. V was pared by 7 bases and J by 1 base, with 11 bases between. This CDR3 reads CASTPRGSYEQYF. The CDR3 DNA is TGTGCCAGTACCCCCAGGGGATCCTACGAGCAGTACTTC.

The chain combines TRBV5-4 with TRBJ2-7; 7 bases agree with TRBD2. Trimming took 2 bases from V and 7 from J; bases not matched to a gene: 12. The CDR3 consists of 15 residues. Germline V CDR1 and CDR2: SGHNT, YYREEE (reference sequence). CDR3 region: CASSFEGAGLEEQYF. DNA for the CDR3: TGTGCCAGCAGCTTCGAGGGAGCGGGACTTGAGGAGCAGTACTTC.

This chain links TRBV29-1 with TRBJ2-2; 9 positions match TRBD2. Germline V gene data show CDR1 as SQVTM and CDR2 as ANQGSEA. This CDR3 has 12 amino acids. Trimming cost V 5 bases and J 7 bases; bases outside gene matches: 2. The CDR3 DNA sequence: TGCAGCGTTATAGCGGGAGTCGGGGAGCTGTTTTTT. It specifies CSVIAGVGELFF.

The V and J genes are TRBV29-1 and TRBJ2-3, with a weak D call TRBD1 (6 bases). V was trimmed by 5 bases and J by 5 bases, leaving 11 bases between them. Germline loops: CDR1 SQVTM, CDR2 ANQGSEA. There are 12 residues in the CDR3. The CDR3 DNA sequence: TGCAGCGTTACTCCGGGACAAGATACGCAGTATTTT. It codes for CSVTPGQDTQYF.